The present entry profiles one T cell receptor (beta chain) with its context. Its antigen is not identified. The data are from a study of cytomegalovirus exposure and HLA in healthy donors. Study-level results: In vitro, a few CMV-associated chains proved specific for CMV antigens. Altogether, 150 to 200 TCR beta chains were recorded as cytomegalovirus-associated. The TCR clusters that emerged in the first cohort tended, a later analysis found, to co-occur in the 120 validation repertoires.

The J segment lost 6 bases and the V segment lost 0 bases, leaving 14 bases of the junction unmatched. The CDR3 loop spans 18 amino acids. Germline loops: CDR1 SGHRS, CDR2 YFSETQ. Assay: immunoSEQ multiplex PCR; the TCRdb copy retains only in-frame clones and omits some. The sample lists 150,000 to 200,000 clones; about 82% were seen once. The receptor was derived from a young woman in good health and CMV-seronegative. The genes are TRBV5-1 and TRBJ2-7, with 11 bases identical to TRBD1. Sequencing was done on a sample of PBMCs. CDR3 sequence (DNA): TGCGCCAGCAGCTTGGCCTGGCGCCTTGGACAGGGGGCAGCCGAGCAGTACTTC. Protein product: CASSLAWRLGQGAAEQYF.